This is a list of T cell receptor beta chains from one sample in a study of blood T cell repertoires in COVID-19. The repertoire was sequenced with immunoSEQ multiplex PCR; TCRdb's copy has only in-frame clones and lacks some. The sample shows around 190,000 clones, about 70% of them seen only once. What was sequenced was peripheral blood. The receptors here all came from a woman in her forties or fifties with active or convalescent COVID-19. The CDR3 runs from the conserved cysteine through the conserved F or W. The order of the fields is J gene, D gene, V gene, clone size, CDR3 DNA, CDR3 protein. The D gene is left open where the match is weak. Only some rows state a clone size, as once, few, many or a class for expanded clones.

TRBJ2-3 TRBD2 TRBV29-1 . TGCAGCGTTGAAGGGACTAGCGGGGGGGCAGCAGATACGCAGTATTTT CSVEGTSGGAADTQYF
TRBJ1-3 . TRBV6-5 . TGTGCCAGCAGTTTGGACAGCCTCTCTGGAAACACCATATATTTT CASSLDSLSGNTIYF
TRBJ1-1 . TRBV11-2 . TGTGCCAGCAGCTTAGATCGGGATTACGGAGCTTTCTTT CASSLDRDYGAFF
TRBJ2-2 TRBD2 TRBV18 . TGTGCCAGCTCACCACCGGCTAGCGGGTACACCGGGGAGCTGTTTTTT CASSPPASGYTGELFF
TRBJ1-6 . TRBV5-6 . TGTGCCAGCAGGCAGGGCCGGGGGTCACCCCTCCACTTT CASRQGRGSPLHF
TRBJ2-1 TRBD2 TRBV7-9 . TGTGCCAGCAGCTCCCTAGCGGGCTGGTACAATGAGCAGTTCTTC CASSSLAGWYNEQFF
TRBJ1-2 TRBD1 TRBV18 . TGTGCCAGCTCACCGAATACCGGGACAGGTGGTGGCTATGGCTACACCTTC CASSPNTGTGGGYGYTF
TRBJ2-3 . TRBV30 . TGTGCCGGAACAGGGAGCACAGATACGCAGTATTTT CAGTGSTDTQYF
TRBJ1-2 TRBD1 TRBV10-3 . TGTGCCATCAGGGTCTCAGGGGGCGATGGCTACACCTTC CAIRVSGGDGYTF
TRBJ2-5 . TRBV2 . TGTGCCAGCATAGGACACCGTCAAGAGACCCAGTACTTC CASIGHRQETQYF
TRBJ1-2 . TRBV30 . TGTGCCTGGAGTCGGGGGGGAATCTATGGCTACACCTTC CAWSRGGIYGYTF
TRBJ1-1 TRBD1 TRBV6-5 . TGTGCCAGCAGGGGGGGACAGGGTCTGAACACTGAAGCTTTCTTT CASRGGQGLNTEAFF
TRBJ2-5 TRBD1 TRBV6-4 . TGTGCCAGCAGTCCAGGGGGCTTCCTGGAGACCCAGTACTTC CASSPGGFLETQYF
TRBJ1-5 . TRBV28 . TGTGCCAGCAGTTTCCCCGGAGGCAGGGGACAGCCCCAGCATTTT CASSFPGGRGQPQHF
TRBJ2-1 . TRBV18 . TGTGCCAGCTCACCCAATCAGGGTCACAATGAGCAGTTCTTC CASSPNQGHNEQFF
TRBJ1-2 . TRBV7-8 . TGTGCCAGCAGCTTAGAGGGCCGCGGGGGCTACACCTTC CASSLEGRGGYTF
TRBJ1-2 TRBD1 TRBV28 . TGTGCCAGCAGCCTACAGGGGGCAGTCTATGGCTACACCTTC CASSLQGAVYGYTF
TRBJ1-2 . TRBV11-1 . TGTGCCAGCGCAGGGGACCTCTATGGCTACACCTTC CASAGDLYGYTF
TRBJ1-5 . TRBV28 . TGTGCCAGCAGAATGAGTCGACTCAATCAGCCCCAGCATTTT CASRMSRLNQPQHF
TRBJ2-2 TRBD2 TRBV4-2 . TGTGCCAGCAGCCAACAGCCCAGCGGGGGGGCGAACACCGGGGAGCTGTTTTTT CASSQQPSGGANTGELFF
TRBJ2-3 TRBD1 TRBV19 . TGTGCCAGTAGGACGGACAGGGAATTTGGAGATACGCAGTATTTT CASRTDREFGDTQYF
TRBJ1-2 . TRBV25-1 few TGTGCCAGCAGTGAATCGGGGAATGGCTACACCTTC CASSESGNGYTF
TRBJ2-1 . TRBV28 . TGTGCCAGCAGTTCTTACAGTGAGCAGTTCTTC CASSSYSEQFF
TRBJ1-1 . TRBV19 few TGTGCCAGTAGGCCTGGACACAATGCCGCCACCATTGAAGCTTTCTTT CASRPGHNAATIEAFF
TRBJ1-3 . TRBV14 once TGTGCCAGCAGCCGCATGCCACCTAGCTCTGGAAACACCATATATTTT CASSRMPPSSGNTIYF
TRBJ1-3 . TRBV5-4 . TGTGCCAGCAGCTTGGGTGGCGGCTTATCTCGAAACACCATATATTTT CASSLGGGLSRNTIYF
TRBJ2-3 . TRBV30 . TGTGCCTGGAGATATTGGGGGGATTACACAGATACGCAGTATTTT CAWRYWGDYTDTQYF
TRBJ1-3 TRBD1 TRBV9 . TGTGCCAGCAGCGTAGATGGGACAGGGGTCATCGGAAACACCATATATTTT CASSVDGTGVIGNTIYF
TRBJ1-1 . TRBV7-2 . TGTGCCAGCAGCCTTGAGGTCGTCAGGGGATATACTGAAGCTTTCTTT CASSLEVVRGYTEAFF
TRBJ2-1 TRBD2 TRBV5-6 . TGTGCCAGCAGCTTGGTGGAGCGGGGGCTTTTGGGGAATGAGCAGTTCTTC CASSLVERGLLGNEQFF
TRBJ2-2 . TRBV27 many TGTGCCAGCAGTTTGACAGTAAACCCCGGGGAGCTGTTTTTT CASSLTVNPGELFF
TRBJ2-7 . TRBV5-6 . TGTGCCAGCAGCACCTGGGGGCAGGCCCGTAGCCGCGAGCAGTACTTC CASSTWGQARSREQYF
TRBJ1-2 TRBD1 TRBV5-5 . TGTGCCAGCAGCTTTGACAGGGGGCGCGGCTACACCTTC CASSFDRGRGYTF
TRBJ2-5 TRBD1 TRBV7-7 . TGTGCTAGCAGCTCCCGGGACAGGGGCATGGAGACCCAGTACTTC CASSSRDRGMETQYF
TRBJ2-3 TRBD2 TRBV6-4 . TGTGCCAGCAGCCAGAGCGGGGGGGTCAGCACAGATACGCAGTATTTT CASSQSGGVSTDTQYF
TRBJ2-7 TRBD2 TRBV27 many TGTGCCAGCAAAATAGGACTAGCCGATAACTACGAGCAGTACTTC CASKIGLADNYEQYF
TRBJ2-5 TRBD2 TRBV23-1 . TGCGCCAGCAGTCAAGAAGGATGGGCTAGCGGGTGCGAGACCCAGTACTTC CASSQEGWASGCETQYF
TRBJ2-1 . TRBV7-2 few TGTGCCAGCAGTAACAGGGACCCTTCCTACAATGAGCAGTTCTTC CASSNRDPSYNEQFF
TRBJ1-6 TRBD1 TRBV7-6 . TGTGCCAGCAGCTTGGGGGGACAGGGCGCAAATTCACCCCTCCACTTT CASSLGGQGANSPLHF
TRBJ1-5 . TRBV6-2/TRBV6-3 once TGTGCCAGCAGTAACAGGGATAGTGGTCGGAATCAGCCCCAGCATTTT CASSNRDSGRNQPQHF
TRBJ1-4 . TRBV27 . TGTGCCAGCAGTACTGGACACCTTAACGAAGGGGTAACTAATGAAAAACTGTTTTTT CASSTGHLNEGVTNEKLFF
TRBJ2-7 . TRBV28 . TGTGCCAGCAGTTTATTCGGAGGGTACCAGTACTTC CASSLFGGYQYF